This T cell receptor beta chain was captured by sequencing in a study of follicular helper T cells after annual influenza vaccination. The repertoire was sequenced with immunoSEQ multiplex PCR; TCRdb's copy has only in-frame clones and lacks some. This table holds 9,500 to 10,000 clones, about four fifths found once. The time point denotes: 2014-2015 season, 7 days after vaccination. V lost 6 bases and J lost 5; bases outside the gene matches: 9. The germline CDR1 and CDR2 sequences are MGHRA and YSYEKL. This CDR3 comprises 14 residues. This receptor was obtained from an adult who received the influenza vaccine. The genes are TRBV4-1 and TRBJ1-1, with 7 nucleotides matching TRBD1. The input for sequencing was CXCR5- memory CD4+ T cells sorted from blood, taken 7 days after influenza vaccination. The DNA of the CDR3 is TGCGCCAGCAGGACAAACAGGGGAAAAACTGAAGCTTTCTTT. Translation: CASRTNRGKTEAFF.